This entry concerns a single TCR beta chain. Its matching antigen is unknown. These data come from a study of T cell clones after liver transplantation. About the study: TCRbeta sequencing after a pre-transplant mixed lymphocyte reaction identified graft-donor-reactive clones, later tracked in post-transplant blood. Three of eight recipients were HCV-positive; others had non-autoimmune, non-viral indications. General study results and limits: Graft donor-reactive T cells may have migrated into the graft rather than being deleted.

This CDR3 has 15 amino acids. Germline V gene data show CDR1 as SEHNR and CDR2 as FQNEAQ (reference sequence). V was trimmed by 5 bases and J by 8 bases, leaving 18 bases between them. Only in-frame clones appear in the TCRdb table, and some are missing; sequencing was by immunoSEQ multiplex PCR. Of 51,000 or so clones detected, approximately 87% appear once; the ten largest clones hold about an eighth. The chain is built from TRBV7-9 and TRBJ1-4; D unclear. The starting material was CD8+ T cells from blood, obtained 12 months after liver transplant. The sequence was collected from a human patient who received a liver transplant. Some T cells may be graft donor cells. CDR3 residues: CASSPPEGLDEKLFF. As DNA, the CDR3 is TGTGCCAGCAGCCCCCCGGAGGGATTAGACGAAAAACTGTTTTTT.